This T cell receptor beta chain derives from a study of blood T cell repertoires in COVID-19. Study-level background: T cells, B-cell-depleted T cells, or PBMCs provided the cDNA or gDNA that served as material.

The germline V gene has CDR1 SGHRS and CDR2 YFSETQ. Trimming shortened V by 0 bases and J by 2 bases, and 16 bases separated the two germline ends. The CDR3 spans 17 residues. Self-reported history from a screening survey and questionnaire set each donor's cohort. The recovered donors of Cohort 3 showed two negative PCRs, clearance, or symptom resolution. Per the study methods: Researchers report that nucleated cell counts were estimated from reference gene primer amplification. Sequenced by immunoSEQ multiplex PCR; TCRdb stores in-frame clones only, minus some. The DNA was the basis for D and trimming; V, J and clone size are from that table. The sample has about 140,000 clones, roughly 85% seen once.

The TCR was taken from a woman aged 50 to 65 who had recovered from COVID-19. The sequenced sample consisted of PBMCs or T cells enriched from blood (not recorded which). This chain uses TRBV5-1 with TRBJ2-3; possible D gene TRBD1, 5 bases. CDR3 sequence (DNA): TGCGCCAGCAGCTTGGACCCACCTGACAGTTTCACAGATACGCAGTATTTT. Translation gives CASSLDPPDSFTDTQYF.